The present TCR beta chain was sequenced within a study of blood T cell repertoires in COVID-19. Turning to the study itself: Acute and convalescent COVID-19 samples came from the United States, Italy and Spain.

Here immunoSEQ multiplex PCR was the method, and the copy in TCRdb shows in-frame clones only, minus some. There are a few hundred thousand clones in the sample; around 90% occur only once, and 10% to 15% lies in the top ten. CDR3 length equals 14 residues. V dropped 1 base and J dropped 7; count of bases not matched to a gene: 7. Germline lookup yields CDR1 GTSNPN and CDR2 SVGIG (reference sequence). This clone was seen a handful of times. Sequencing used peripheral blood. The chain links TRBV30 to TRBJ2-7, with TRBD2 identical over 10 bases. This clonotype was sampled from a woman aged 18-29 years who had recovered from COVID-19. The CDR3: CAWSAGAGGWEQYF. CDR3 sequence (DNA): TGTGCCTGGAGTGCTGGAGCGGGAGGGTGGGAGCAGTACTTC.